This T cell receptor (beta chain) originates from a study of T cells after yellow fever vaccination. The overall study: Some fractions had low cell numbers, and these were prepared with SMART-Seq v4 Ultra Low Input.

This CDR3 has 11 residues. Germline V gene lookup returns CDR1 DFQATT and CDR2 SNEGSKA (reference sequence). Trimming took off 6 bases at V and 5 bases at J, with 10 bases between the two ends. In its sample, this clonotype was seen many times. Its antigen remains unknown. General study findings and limits: Post-booster samples contained most primary-vaccination clones (approximately 95% CD4, about 90% CD8). Only a small proportion of the clonotypes turned up in both the CD4 and the CD8 compartments, likely arising from convergent recombination.

Production of TCR cDNA was by 5'RACE template switching, which also added a universal primer site and UMIs. TCRdb independently ran MiXCR on the 5' RACE reads; one entry per CDR3 protein. The table records about 220,000 distinct CDR3 sequences, roughly 6.3% of them present only once. The sample was CD4+ T cells sorted from PBMCs, taken on the day of the yellow fever booster vaccination. The receptor comes from a man aged 25 to 40 who received the YFV17D yellow fever vaccine. The chain couples TRBV20-1 to TRBJ2-5; D gene unclear. CDR3 sequence: CSASMGETQYF. The DNA of the CDR3 is TGCAGTGCGAGCATGGGGGAGACCCAGTACTTC.